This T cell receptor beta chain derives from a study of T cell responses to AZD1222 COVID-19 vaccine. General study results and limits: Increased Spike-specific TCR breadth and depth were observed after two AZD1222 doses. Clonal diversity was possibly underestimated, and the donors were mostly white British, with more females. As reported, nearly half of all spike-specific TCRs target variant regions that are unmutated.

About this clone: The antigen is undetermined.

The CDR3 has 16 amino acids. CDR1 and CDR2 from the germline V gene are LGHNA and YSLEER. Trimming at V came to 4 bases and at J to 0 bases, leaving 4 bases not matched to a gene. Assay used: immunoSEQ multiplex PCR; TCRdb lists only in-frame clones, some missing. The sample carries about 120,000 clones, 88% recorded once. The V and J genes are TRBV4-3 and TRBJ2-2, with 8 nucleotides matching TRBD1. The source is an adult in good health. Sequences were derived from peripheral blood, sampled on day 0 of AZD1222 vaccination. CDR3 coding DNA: TGCGCCAGCAGCCTCCAGACAGGGGCGAACACCGGGGAGCTGTTTTTT. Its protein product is CASSLQTGANTGELFF.